The 25 T cell receptor beta chains reported below all come from one sample, sequenced in a study of blood T cell repertoires in COVID-19. Sequenced by immunoSEQ multiplex PCR; TCRdb stores in-frame clones only, minus some. The sample lists about 240,000 clones, 85% to 90% occurring once. Sequencing was done on a sample of PBMCs or T cells enriched from blood (not recorded which). These receptors were obtained from a woman aged 25 to 45 who had recovered from COVID-19.

The chain has TRBV10-3 and TRBJ2-1; 9 bases are shared with TRBD2. This CDR3 is built from 16 residues. Trimming cost V 11 bases and J 6 bases; bases outside gene matches: 17. Germline lookup yields CDR1 ENHRY and CDR2 SYGVKD. The CDR3 DNA follows: TGTGCCCACCTCGAACGGGCTAGCGGGGCCCTCAATGAGCAGTTCTTC. Translation: CAHLERASGALNEQFF.

This clone was detected only a few times. This chain joins TRBV4-3 and TRBJ2-1; 7 positions agree with TRBD2. Germline V lookup: CDR1 LGHNA, CDR2 YSLEER. Trimming at V came to 0 bases and at J to 3 bases, leaving 5 bases not matched to a gene. This CDR3 spans 16 amino acids. The chain's CDR3 is CASSQDEQRGYNEQFF. The CDR3 DNA is TGCGCCAGCAGCCAAGATGAGCAGCGGGGCTACAATGAGCAGTTCTTC.

The rearrangement links TRBV19 to TRBJ1-4, with D perhaps matching TRBD1 (6 bases). The germline V gene has CDR1 LNHDA and CDR2 SQIVND (reference sequence). Trimming shortened V by 9 bases and J by 8 bases, and 16 bases separated the two germline ends. This CDR3 spans 13 amino acids. The CDR3 reads CASGQSKGEKLFF. CDR3 in DNA: TGTGCCAGCGGACAGAGTAAGGGAGAAAAACTGTTTTTT. Variable domain in full (rest from reference TRBV19 and TRBJ1-4): DGGITQSPKYLFRKEGQNVTLSCEQNLNHDAMYWYRQDPGQGLRLIYYSQIVNDFQKGDIAEGYSVSREKKESFPLTVTSAQKNPTAFYLCASGQSKGEKLFFGSGTQLSVL.

The chain combines TRBV7-2 with TRBJ1-5; unclear D gene. Trimming took off 3 bases at V and 6 bases at J, with 9 bases between the two ends. The CDR3 sequence is 13 residues long. Per germline, CDR1 SGHTA and CDR2 FQGNSA. The CDR3 sequence is CASSFRGSQPQHF. In DNA form, the CDR3 reads TGTGCCAGCAGCTTCCGGGGTAGTCAGCCCCAGCATTTT. Filled out from reference TRBV7-2 and TRBJ1-5, the complete variable domain reads GAGVSQSPSNKVTEKGKDVELRCDPISGHTALYWYRQSLGQGLEFLIYFQGNSAPDKSGLPSDRFSAERTGGSVSTLTIQRTQQEDSAVYLCASSFRGSQPQHFGDGTRLSIL.

This sequence joins TRBV4-2 and TRBJ1-2; D ambiguous. Looked up from germline, CDR1 is LGHNA and CDR2 is YNFKEQ. The CDR3 has 16 amino acids. Trimming cost V 0 bases and J 3 bases, with 14 bases left between them. CDR3 bases: TGTGCCAGCAGCCAAGAGGAAGGGAGCTCGGACTATGGCTACACCTTC. It translates to CASSQEEGSSDYGYTF.

The rearrangement links TRBV10-3 to TRBJ1-6; 9 nucleotides align to TRBD1. Trimming cost V 6 bases and J 6 bases; bases outside gene matches: 3. The CDR3 covers 14 residues. Per the germline V gene, CDR1 is ENHRY and CDR2 is SYGVKD. The CDR3 region is CAISGDRVNSPLHF. The CDR3, as DNA: TGTGCCATCAGCGGGGACAGGGTTAATTCACCCCTCCACTTT.

The sample holds one count of this clone. This chain links TRBV7-2 with TRBJ2-7, with D possibly matching TRBD2 (5 bases). Germline V lookup: CDR1 SGHTA, CDR2 FQGNSA. The ends were cut back, 1 base at V and 6 bases at J, with 13 bases in the middle. This CDR3 has 14 amino acids. For the CDR3, the DNA is TGTGCCAGCAGCTTAGGACCGGGGTCCGGCGAGCAGTACTTC. This gives the protein CASSLGPGSGEQYF.

The sample holds one count of this clone. The chain recombines TRBV28 with TRBJ1-2; the match to TRBD1 covers 10 bases. This CDR3 spans 14 amino acids. The germline V gene encodes CDR1 MDHEN and CDR2 SYDVKM. With V trimmed by 5 bases and J by 4 bases, 4 bases remained unmatched. The CDR3 loop reads CASSRDRGGYGYTF. Here the CDR3 DNA reads TGTGCCAGCAGTAGGGACAGGGGCGGCTATGGCTACACCTTC.

The rearrangement links TRBV5-1 to TRBJ1-1; 7 nucleotides align to TRBD1. Germline trimming cut 3 bases from V and 0 bases from J; bases unmatched to any gene: 8. The CDR3 runs to 16 residues. Germline V gene data show CDR1 as SGHRS and CDR2 as YFSETQ. Written as DNA, the CDR3 is TGCGCCAGCAGCTCGATACCCGGGACAGTGAACACTGAAGCTTTCTTT. Translated, it gives CASSSIPGTVNTEAFF.

This chain links TRBV9 with TRBJ1-1; D perhaps matches TRBD1 (6 bases). CDR3 length: 14 amino acids. Germline V gene data show CDR1 as SGDLS and CDR2 as YYNGEE. Deletions cut 6 bases from V and 0 bases from J, with 12 bases between. This chain's CDR3 is CASKPDSMNTEAFF. CDR3 DNA: TGTGCCAGCAAACCGGACAGCATGAACACTGAAGCTTTCTTT.

The V and J genes are TRBV24-1 and TRBJ2-1; 9 positions match TRBD1. CDR1 is KGHDR and CDR2 is SFDVKD in the germline V gene. The trim removed 4 bases at V and 3 bases at J, leaving 6 bases unmatched. CDR3 length: 16 residues. The DNA for the CDR3 is TGTGCCACCAGTGAGGACAGGGGCGCGAACTACAATGAGCAGTTCTTC. Its translation is CATSEDRGANYNEQFF.

This chain uses TRBV9 with TRBJ2-5; 12 bases agree with TRBD2. Germline loops: CDR1 SGDLS, CDR2 YYNGEE. The CDR3 has 14 residues. The V segment lost 4 bases and the J segment 5 bases; nucleotides outside the gene matches: 3. The CDR3 region is CASSPGTSGETQYF. CDR3 DNA sequence: TGTGCCAGCAGCCCGGGGACTAGCGGGGAGACCCAGTACTTC.

The V and J genes are TRBV3-1 (or the pseudogene TRBV3-2) and TRBJ1-2, with D maybe TRBD1 (5 bases). The ends were cut back, 2 bases at V and 2 bases at J, with 9 bases in the middle. CDR1 and CDR2 from the germline V gene are LGHDT and YNNKEL (reference sequence). This CDR3 contains 14 residues. The CDR3 DNA follows: TGTGCCAGCAGCCAACAGGGAGGGAACTATGGCTACACCTTC. This sequence encodes CASSQQGGNYGYTF.

The chain joins TRBV29-1 to TRBJ1-2; D gene ambiguous. Trimming removed 4 bases from V and 2 bases from J, with 5 bases in between. The germline CDR1 and CDR2 sequences are SQVTM and ANQGSEA. CDR3 length: 11 amino acids. CDR3 DNA: TGCAGCGTTGCGGGGAACTATGGCTACACCTTC. It codes for CSVAGNYGYTF. The full variable domain, its missing parts supplied by reference TRBV29-1 and TRBJ1-2, is SAVISQKPSRDICQRGTSLTIQCQVDSQVTMMFWYRQQPGQSLTLIATANQGSEATYESGFVIDKFPISRPNLTFSTLTVSNMSPEDSSIYLCSVAGNYGYTFGSGTRLTVV.

V gene TRBV28 combines with J gene TRBJ2-3, with TRBD2 matching 10 bases. Unmatched junction bases numbered 5, after V lost 6 bases and J lost 5 bases. CDR1 is MDHEN and CDR2 is SYDVKM in the germline V gene. The CDR3 runs 14 residues. The chain's CDR3 is CASRAASGRDTQYF. The CDR3 DNA reads as TGTGCCAGCAGAGCGGCTAGCGGGAGAGATACGCAGTATTTT.

The chain is built from TRBV4-2 and TRBJ2-2; TRBD1 is a possible D gene (6 bases). Germline V CDR1 and CDR2: LGHNA, YNFKEQ. The ends were cut back, 0 bases at V and 4 bases at J, with 12 bases in the middle. CDR3 length: 16 residues. DNA of the CDR3: TGTGCCAGCAGCCAAGAATGGCAGGGGTCCACCGGGGAGCTGTTTTTT. Its translation is CASSQEWQGSTGELFF.

The CDR3 region is CASSLYLYYEQYF. DNA for the CDR3: TGTGCCAGCAGTCTCTACCTATACTACGAGCAGTACTTC. The rearrangement uses TRBV7-2 and TRBJ2-7; D remains unclear. Germline V gene lookup returns CDR1 SGHTA and CDR2 FQGNSA. V lost 6 bases and J 3 bases, leaving 12 bases between the germline ends. CDR3 length: 13 amino acids.

The chain is built from TRBV24-1 and TRBJ1-2, with TRBD1 as a possible D gene (5 bases). Per the germline V gene, CDR1 is KGHDR and CDR2 is SFDVKD. Trimming shortened V by 4 bases and J by 6 bases, and 17 bases separated the two germline ends. This CDR3 region has 15 residues. CDR3 protein: CATSDPGGGVDGYTF. The CDR3 DNA follows: TGTGCCACCAGTGACCCCGGGGGTGGGGTCGATGGCTACACCTTC.

The chain joins TRBV7-8 to TRBJ2-2; the D gene is possibly TRBD1 (5 bases). The germline CDR1 and CDR2 sequences are SGHVS and FQNEAQ. The V gene lost 7 bases and the J gene lost 6 bases, with 18 bases spanning the gap. The CDR3 is 15 residues long. In DNA form, the CDR3 reads TGTGCCAGCAACCCTACCAGGGTACTCGCCGGGGAGCTGTTTTTT. It specifies CASNPTRVLAGELFF. Full variable domain (outside the CDR3, taken from reference TRBV7-8 and TRBJ2-2): GAGVSQSPRYKVAKRGQDVALRCDPISGHVSLFWYQQALGQGPEFLTYFQNEAQLDKSGLPSDRFFAERPEGSVSTLKIQRTQQEDSAVYLCASNPTRVLAGELFFGEGSRLTVL.

The chain couples TRBV6-5 to TRBJ1-6; D call uncertain. The germline V and J ends were trimmed by 5 bases and 7 bases, with 15 bases remaining between them. Germline V lookup: CDR1 MNHEY, CDR2 SVGAGI. This CDR3 is built from 15 residues. The CDR3 here is CASSPYNAVNSPLHF. The CDR3 DNA reads as TGTGCCAGCAGTCCCTACAACGCGGTGAATTCACCCCTCCACTTT.

This chain uses TRBV7-9 with TRBJ1-3, with D possibly being TRBD1 (5 bases). V gave up 8 bases and J gave up 2 bases, with 7 bases separating them. CDR1 and CDR2 from the germline V gene are SEHNR and FQNEAQ (reference sequence). The CDR3 runs to 12 residues. The CDR3: CASGHAGNTIYF. CDR3 nucleotide sequence: TGTGCCAGCGGACACGCTGGAAACACCATATATTTT.

This clone showed up just a few times. The chain has TRBV4-1 and TRBJ1-4; perhaps TRBD1 as D (5 bases). Trimming took off 1 base at V and 8 bases at J, with 14 bases between the two ends. This CDR3 region has 15 residues. Germline V gene sequence: CDR1 MGHRA, CDR2 YSYEKL. CDR3 residues: CASSQVGGPREKLFF. In nucleotides, the CDR3 is TGCGCCAGCAGCCAAGTCGGGGGACCCCGAGAAAAACTGTTTTTT.

The V call is TRBV30, the J call TRBJ1-3; 8 bases fit TRBD1. With V trimmed by 3 bases and J by 1 base, 8 bases remained unmatched. CDR3 size: 16 residues. CDR1 is GTSNPN and CDR2 is SVGIG in the germline V gene (reference sequence). CDR3 protein: CAWSHRGGKSGNTIYF. The CDR3, as DNA: TGTGCCTGGAGCCACAGGGGGGGAAAATCTGGAAACACCATATATTTT.

This clone came up once. The CDR3 is CASSPGLLYNEQFF. As DNA, the CDR3 is TGTGCCAGTAGTCCTGGACTGTTATACAATGAGCAGTTCTTC. The chain uses TRBV19 and TRBJ2-1; D might be TRBD2 (5 bases). V was shortened by 5 bases and J by 4 bases, with 12 bases between the two germline ends. CDR1 is LNHDA, CDR2 SQIVND, per germline (reference sequence). CDR3 length equals 14 residues.

The V call is TRBV18, the J call TRBJ1-1, with 8 bases lining up with TRBD1. The CDR3 runs to 14 residues. Losses at the gene ends were 6 bases for V and 6 bases for J; bases not matched to a gene: 9. CDR1 and CDR2 from the germline V gene are KGHSH and LQKENI. The chain's CDR3 is CASSLGQGDPEAFF. For the CDR3, the DNA is TGTGCCAGCTCTCTCGGACAGGGAGATCCTGAAGCTTTCTTT.